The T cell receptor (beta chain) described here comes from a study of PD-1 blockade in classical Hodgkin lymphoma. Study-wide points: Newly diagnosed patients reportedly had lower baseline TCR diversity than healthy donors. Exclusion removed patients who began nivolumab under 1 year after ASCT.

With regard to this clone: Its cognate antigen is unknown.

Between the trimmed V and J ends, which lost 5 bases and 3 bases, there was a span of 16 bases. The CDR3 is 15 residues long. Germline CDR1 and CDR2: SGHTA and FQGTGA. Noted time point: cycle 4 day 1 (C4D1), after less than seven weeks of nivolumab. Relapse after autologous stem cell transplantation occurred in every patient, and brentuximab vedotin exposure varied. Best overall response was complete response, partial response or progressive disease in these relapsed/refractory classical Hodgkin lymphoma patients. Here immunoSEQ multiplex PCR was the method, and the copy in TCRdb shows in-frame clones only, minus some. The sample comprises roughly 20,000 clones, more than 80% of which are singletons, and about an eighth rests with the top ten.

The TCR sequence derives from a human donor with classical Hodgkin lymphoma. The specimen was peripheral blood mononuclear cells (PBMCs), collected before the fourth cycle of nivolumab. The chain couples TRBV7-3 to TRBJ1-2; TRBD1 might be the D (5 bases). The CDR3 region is CASSPAGGFDYGYTF. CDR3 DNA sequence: TGTGCCAGCAGCCCCGCCGGGGGATTCGACTATGGCTACACCTTC.